These T cell receptor beta chains were read from a single sample in a study of OX40 agonist ivuxolimab in advanced cancers. This table comes from immunoSEQ multiplex PCR, and its TCRdb copy is limited to in-frame clones, with some not included. There are about 45,000 clones in the sample; around 92% occur only once, and 16% lies in the top ten. The source was CD4+ or CD8+ T cells sorted from blood, collected in a trial of the OX40 agonist ivuxolimab. Receptors were obtained from an adult with an advanced solid tumor such as melanoma, head and neck, liver or kidney cancer. CDR3s include the opening cysteine and the closing phenylalanine or tryptophan. Fields, in order: V gene, CDR3 protein.

V: TRBV27; CDR3: CASSWGRSNEQYF
V: TRBV14; CDR3: CASSQDGEGGFGYGYTF
V: TRBV4-1; CDR3: CASSHEGRTNDQPQHF
V: TRBV9; CDR3: CASSAPAGGEETQYF
V: TRBV15; CDR3: CATSKSWSSYEQYF
V: TRBV9; CDR3: CASSVGGADTQYF
V: TRBV9; CDR3: CASSVGGGRASDEQFF
V: TRBV10-3; CDR3: CAISESEGLTGNTIYF
V: TRBV7-9; CDR3: CASSPADEQFF
V: TRBV25-1; CDR3: CASSEFGLASREQYF
V: TRBV7-8; CDR3: CASSPRGQMNTEAFF
V: TRBV29-1; CDR3: CSVEGPPGGSYGYTF
V: TRBV11-2; CDR3: CASSFEGSNTEAFF
V: TRBV10-1; CDR3: CASSYRANTEAFF
V: TRBV19; CDR3: CASTSRGLGNQPQHF
V: TRBV27; CDR3: CASSLGRGNQPQHF
V: TRBV10-1; CDR3: CATSHTYIGTEQFF
V: TRBV7-8; CDR3: CASSLDLTGDGSYEQYF
V: TRBV7-8; CDR3: CASSMWGLAGETQYF
V: TRBV6-5; CDR3: CASNSPGQGSYEQYF
V: TRBV7-9; CDR3: CASSFGVQAAEQFF
V: TRBV7-9; CDR3: CASSPPLQETQYF
V: TRBV5-1; CDR3: CASSLGGQGRDEQYF
V: TRBV27; CDR3: CASSVGGLGAAFF
V: TRBV4-1; CDR3: CASSQGPSLLFF
V: TRBV14; CDR3: CASSQGETLAGVDEQFF
V: TRBV2; CDR3: CAIYSGGASVSTDTQYF
V: TRBV11-2; CDR3: CASSSVPDWPYEQYF
V: TRBV5-5; CDR3: CASSLIGVGQPQHF
V: TRBV30; CDR3: CAWSVGQVYEQYF
V: TRBV6-5; CDR3: CASFGELGEQFF
V: TRBV11-2; CDR3: CASSPGPKRETQYF
V: TRBV10-3; CDR3: CAIRPTSGKNTGELFF
V: TRBV6-6; CDR3: CASLEGGELFF
V: TRBV5-6; CDR3: CASSLLWGTDTQYF
V: TRBV6-7; CDR3: CASSDGQGSAGNTIYF
V: TRBV2; CDR3: CASSERRDYNQPQHF
V: TRBV5-1; CDR3: CASSFGGGLTGELFF
V: TRBV10-3; CDR3: CAISESAGSYGYTF
V: TRBV2; CDR3: CASSEAKGGDSYEQYF
V: TRBV6-1; CDR3: CASQPGSQPQHF
V: TRBV13; CDR3: CASSLVGDTQYF
V: TRBV4-2; CDR3: CASSQGNTIYF
V: TRBV11-2; CDR3: CASSPNGSPQFF
V: TRBV27; CDR3: CASWQNSYEQYF